A selection of T cell receptor beta chains follows, all from one sample in a study of blood T cell repertoires in COVID-19. The data were produced by immunoSEQ multiplex PCR, yet TCRdb's version contains in-frame clones alone and is incomplete. In the table there are tens of thousands of clones, roughly 84% of which are singletons. The specimen sequenced was peripheral blood. These receptors were taken from a man aged 80 or over with COVID-19, enrolled during active disease. Both conserved end residues are part of each CDR3. Each record gives: J gene, V gene, CDR3 protein.

J: TRBJ2-6
V: TRBV19
CDR3: CASSPGGAGANVLTF

J: TRBJ2-1
V: TRBV24-1
CDR3: CATSDLASGPWYEQFF

J: TRBJ2-1
V: TRBV5-5
CDR3: CASSLYFQGSSYNEQFF

J: TRBJ2-7
V: TRBV7-2
CDR3: CASSLPRGQMKQYF

J: TRBJ1-5
V: TRBV19
CDR3: CASSIGGNQPQHF

J: TRBJ1-2
V: TRBV19
CDR3: CASTRDRDGYTF

J: TRBJ2-1
V: TRBV18
CDR3: CATTQGSGGEQFF

J: TRBJ2-7
V: TRBV6-5
CDR3: CASRSDGEQYF

J: TRBJ2-5
V: TRBV20-1
CDR3: CSADIQETQYF

J: TRBJ2-2
V: TRBV7-7
CDR3: CASSLAYSGAGELFF

J: TRBJ2-1
V: TRBV5-6
CDR3: CASSGPEGAAYNEQFF

J: TRBJ1-5
V: TRBV24-1
CDR3: CATRGGEEQPQHF